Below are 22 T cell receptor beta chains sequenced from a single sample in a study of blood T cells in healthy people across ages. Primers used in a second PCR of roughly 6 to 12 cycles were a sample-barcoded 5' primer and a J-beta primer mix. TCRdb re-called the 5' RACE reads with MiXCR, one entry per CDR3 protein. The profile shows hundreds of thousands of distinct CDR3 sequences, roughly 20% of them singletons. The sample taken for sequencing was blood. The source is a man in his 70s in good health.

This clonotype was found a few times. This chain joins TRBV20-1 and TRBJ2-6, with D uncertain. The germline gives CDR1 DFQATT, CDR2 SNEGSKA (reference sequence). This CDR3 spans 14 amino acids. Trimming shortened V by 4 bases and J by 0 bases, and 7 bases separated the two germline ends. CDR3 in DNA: TGCAGTGCTACAGAAGCCTCTGGGGCCAACGTCCTGACTTTC. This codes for CSATEASGANVLTF.

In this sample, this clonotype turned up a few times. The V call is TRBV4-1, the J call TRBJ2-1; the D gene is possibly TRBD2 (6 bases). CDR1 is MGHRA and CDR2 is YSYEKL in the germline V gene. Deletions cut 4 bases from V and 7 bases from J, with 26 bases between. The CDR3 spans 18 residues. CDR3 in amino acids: CASSPTPNRDFPGNEQFF. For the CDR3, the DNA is TGCGCCAGCAGCCCGACTCCAAACCGGGACTTCCCAGGGAATGAGCAGTTCTTC.

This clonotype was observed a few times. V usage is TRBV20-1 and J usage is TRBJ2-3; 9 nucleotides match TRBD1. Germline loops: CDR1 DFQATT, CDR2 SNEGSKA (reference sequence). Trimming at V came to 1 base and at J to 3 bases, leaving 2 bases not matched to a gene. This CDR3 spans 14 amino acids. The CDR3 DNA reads TGCAGTGCTAGAGCCGGGACAGGGACAGATACGCAGTATTTT. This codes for CSARAGTGTDTQYF.

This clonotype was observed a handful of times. DNA for the CDR3: TGTGCCAGCAGCCGTACCGGGACTAGCGGGAACTACGAGCAGTACTTC. It specifies CASSRTGTSGNYEQYF. The chain employs TRBV7-6 and TRBJ2-5; the match to TRBD2 covers 13 bases. The J call may be in error: the DNA end matches TRBJ2-7 better. The length of the CDR3 is 16 residues. Germline V gene data show CDR1 as SGHVS and CDR2 as FNYEAQ.

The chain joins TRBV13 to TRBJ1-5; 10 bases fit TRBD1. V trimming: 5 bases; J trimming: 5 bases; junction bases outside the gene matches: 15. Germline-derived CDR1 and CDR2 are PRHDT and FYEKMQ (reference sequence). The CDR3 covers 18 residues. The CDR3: CASSPPKLGQGPHQPQHF. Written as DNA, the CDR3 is TGTGCCAGCAGCCCACCTAAGCTGGGACAGGGGCCCCATCAGCCCCAGCATTTT.

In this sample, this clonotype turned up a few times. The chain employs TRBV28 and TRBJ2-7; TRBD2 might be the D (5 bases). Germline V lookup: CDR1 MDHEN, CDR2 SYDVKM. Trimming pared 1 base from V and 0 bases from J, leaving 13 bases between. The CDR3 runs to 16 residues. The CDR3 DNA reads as TGTGCCAGCAGTTTATTTACTCACGGGGTCTCCTACGAGCAGTACTTC. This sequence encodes CASSLFTHGVSYEQYF.

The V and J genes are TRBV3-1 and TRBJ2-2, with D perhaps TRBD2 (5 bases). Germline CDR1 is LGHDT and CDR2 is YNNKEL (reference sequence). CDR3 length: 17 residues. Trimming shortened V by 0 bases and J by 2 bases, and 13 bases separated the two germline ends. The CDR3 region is CASSQDIRGINTGELFF. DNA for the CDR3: TGTGCCAGCAGCCAAGATATCCGAGGGATTAACACCGGGGAGCTGTTTTTT.

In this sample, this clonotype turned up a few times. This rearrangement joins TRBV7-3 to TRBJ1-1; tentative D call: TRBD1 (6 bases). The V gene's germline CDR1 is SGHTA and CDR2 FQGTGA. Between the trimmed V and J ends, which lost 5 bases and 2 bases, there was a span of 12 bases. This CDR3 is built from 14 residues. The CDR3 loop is CASSADSKNTEAFF. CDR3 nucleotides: TGTGCCAGCAGCGCGGACAGTAAAAACACTGAAGCTTTCTTT.

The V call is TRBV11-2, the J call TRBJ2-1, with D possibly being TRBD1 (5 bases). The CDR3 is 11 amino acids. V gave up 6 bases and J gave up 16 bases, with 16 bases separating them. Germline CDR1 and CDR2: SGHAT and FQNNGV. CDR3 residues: CASRSGPPLFF. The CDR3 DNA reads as TGTGCCAGCAGATCAGGGCCGCCATTATTCTTC.

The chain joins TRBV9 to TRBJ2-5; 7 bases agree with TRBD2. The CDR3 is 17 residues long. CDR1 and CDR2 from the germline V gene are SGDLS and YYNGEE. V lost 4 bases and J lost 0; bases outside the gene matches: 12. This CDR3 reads CASSPGYERDYQETQYF. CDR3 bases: TGTGCCAGCAGCCCAGGGTACGAGCGGGACTACCAAGAGACCCAGTACTTC.

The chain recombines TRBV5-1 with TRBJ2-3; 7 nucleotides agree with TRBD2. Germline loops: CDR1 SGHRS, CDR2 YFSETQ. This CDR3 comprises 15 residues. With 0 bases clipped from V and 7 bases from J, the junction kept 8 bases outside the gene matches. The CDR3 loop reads CASSLGGGSANTQYF. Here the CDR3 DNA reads TGCGCCAGCAGCTTGGGAGGCGGGAGTGCCAATACGCAGTATTTT.

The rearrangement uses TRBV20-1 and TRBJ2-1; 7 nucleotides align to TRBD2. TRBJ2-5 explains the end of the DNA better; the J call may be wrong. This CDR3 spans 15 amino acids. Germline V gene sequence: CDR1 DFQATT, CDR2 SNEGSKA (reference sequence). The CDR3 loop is CSAPTRLAAQETQYF. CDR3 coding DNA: TGCAGTGCCCCTACGAGGCTAGCGGCACAAGAGACCCAGTACTTC.

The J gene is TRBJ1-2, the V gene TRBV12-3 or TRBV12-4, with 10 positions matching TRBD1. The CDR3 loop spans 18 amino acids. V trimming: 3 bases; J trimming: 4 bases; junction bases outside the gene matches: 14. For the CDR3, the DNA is TGTGCCAGCAGTTTCGGGGGAGGGACAGGGGTCGGTGGCTATGGCTACACCTTC. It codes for CASSFGGGTGVGGYGYTF.

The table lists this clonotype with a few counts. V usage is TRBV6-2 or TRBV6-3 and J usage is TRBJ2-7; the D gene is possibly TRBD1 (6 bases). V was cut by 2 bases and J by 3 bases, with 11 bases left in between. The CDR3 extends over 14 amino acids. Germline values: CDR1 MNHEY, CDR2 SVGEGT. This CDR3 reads CASSYNGRGYEQYF. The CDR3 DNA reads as TGTGCCAGCAGTTACAATGGCAGGGGCTACGAGCAGTACTTC.

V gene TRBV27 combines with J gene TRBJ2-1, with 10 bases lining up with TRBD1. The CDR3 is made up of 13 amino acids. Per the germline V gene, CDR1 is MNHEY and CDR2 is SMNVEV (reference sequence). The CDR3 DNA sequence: TGTGCAACGTCGGGACAGGGGTACAATGAGCAGTTCTTC. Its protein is CATSGQGYNEQFF.

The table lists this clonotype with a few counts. This CDR3 is CSVLDRGLNNEQFF. As DNA, the CDR3 is TGCAGCGTCCTGGACAGGGGGCTTAACAATGAGCAGTTCTTC. This rearrangement joins TRBV29-1 to TRBJ2-1; 11 positions agree with TRBD1. The germline V gene has CDR1 SQVTM and CDR2 ANQGSEA. The CDR3 loop spans 14 amino acids. The J segment lost 5 bases and the V segment lost 6 bases, leaving 6 bases of the junction unmatched.

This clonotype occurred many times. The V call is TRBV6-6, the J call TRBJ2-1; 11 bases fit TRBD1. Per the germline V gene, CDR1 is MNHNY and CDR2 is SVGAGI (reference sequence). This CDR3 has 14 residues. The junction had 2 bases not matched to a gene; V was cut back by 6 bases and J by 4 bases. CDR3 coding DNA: TGTGCCAGCAGAGGGACAGGGGGGTACAATGAGCAGTTCTTC. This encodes CASRGTGGYNEQFF.

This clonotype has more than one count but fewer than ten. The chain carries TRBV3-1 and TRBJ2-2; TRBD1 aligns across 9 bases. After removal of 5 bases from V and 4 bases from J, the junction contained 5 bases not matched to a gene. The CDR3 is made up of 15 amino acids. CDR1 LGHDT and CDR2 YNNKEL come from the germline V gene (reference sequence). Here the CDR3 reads CASSAGTGFTGELFF. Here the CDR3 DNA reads TGTGCCAGCAGCGCCGGGACAGGGTTCACCGGGGAGCTGTTTTTT. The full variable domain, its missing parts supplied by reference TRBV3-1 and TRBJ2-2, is DTAVSQTPKYLVTQMGNDKSIKCEQNLGHDTMYWYKQDSKKFLKIMFSYNNKELIINETVPNRFSPKSPDKAHLNLHINSLELGDSAVYFCASSAGTGFTGELFFGEGSRLTVL.

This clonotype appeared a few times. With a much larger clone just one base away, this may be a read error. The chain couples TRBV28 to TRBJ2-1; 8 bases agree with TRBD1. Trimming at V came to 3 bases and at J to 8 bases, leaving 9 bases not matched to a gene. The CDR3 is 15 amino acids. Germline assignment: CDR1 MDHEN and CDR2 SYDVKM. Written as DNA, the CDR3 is TGTGCCAGCAGTTTGCCACAGGGGGTTAAAGATGAGCAGTTCTTC. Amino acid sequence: CASSLPQGVKDEQFF.

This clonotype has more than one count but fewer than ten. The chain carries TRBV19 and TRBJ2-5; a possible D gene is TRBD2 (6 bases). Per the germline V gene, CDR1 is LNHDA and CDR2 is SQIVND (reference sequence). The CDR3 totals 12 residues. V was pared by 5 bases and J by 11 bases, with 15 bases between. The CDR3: CASSFHRGEQYF. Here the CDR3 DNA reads TGTGCCAGTAGTTTCCACCGCGGGGAGCAGTACTTC.

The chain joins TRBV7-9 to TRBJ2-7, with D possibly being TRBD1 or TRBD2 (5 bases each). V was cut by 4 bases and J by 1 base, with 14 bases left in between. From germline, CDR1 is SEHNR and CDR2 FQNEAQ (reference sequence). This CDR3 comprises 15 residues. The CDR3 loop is CASSYAGTGSYEQYF. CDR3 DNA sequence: TGTGCCAGCAGCTATGCCGGGACGGGGTCCTACGAGCAGTACTTC.

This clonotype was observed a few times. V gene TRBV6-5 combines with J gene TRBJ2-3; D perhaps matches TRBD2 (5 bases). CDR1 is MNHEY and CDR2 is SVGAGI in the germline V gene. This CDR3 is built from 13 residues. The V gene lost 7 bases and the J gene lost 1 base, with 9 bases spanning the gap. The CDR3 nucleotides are TGTGCCAGCAAAGCGGCGGGCACAGATACGCAGTATTTT. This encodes CASKAAGTDTQYF.